The entry that follows covers one T cell receptor beta chain sequence. Its specific antigen is unknown. Base-call qualities are not available, and no considerably larger clone is one nucleotide away. These data are taken from a study of cytomegalovirus exposure and HLA in healthy donors (dated by TCRdb to the late 2010s). Regarding the research as a whole: An earlier analysis of approximately 640 of the donors reported roughly 300 Gb of sequence data and 100 million to 130 million unique TCR beta sequences from about 180 million T cells. The number of donors typed differed by locus, with 629-630 for A, B, C, DRB1 and DQB1, around 560 for DQA1, nearly 610 for DPA1, and some 450 for DPB1. To predict cytomegalovirus infection status, the study combined high-throughput TCR immunosequencing, statistical association of individual TCRs with disease status, and machine learning. An early release covering about 600 HLA-typed donors comprised approximately 290 gigabases of sequencing data and about 90 million unique TCR sequences. Genome-wide SNP genotypes for about 65% of the 666 donors were used in a later genetic analysis, which treated that subset as a discovery cohort. The study was designed to test whether signatures of past pathogen exposure could be identified by cataloging public T cell receptors. In an earlier analysis of 500 to 650 of the donors, high-throughput TCR beta sequencing was used to judge whether each TCR beta V gene segment behaved as functional or pseudogenic. All discovery cohort repertoires had been generated on a single sequencing platform. Both class I and class II loci were covered by HLA typing, at four-digit resolution. Donor age, sex, ethnicity and CMV serostatus were collected together with the repertoire data. A separate validation cohort of 100 to 150 different subjects was used in addition to the approximately 700-subject first cohort. The study profiled the T cell repertoires of about 640 subjects by immunosequencing and related them to cytomegalovirus serostatus. Rather than using new phenotypic data, the later analysis identified candidate immune exposures from TCR beta sequences and from how often those sequences occurred across donors. The genetic ancestry cluster associated with self-reported Caucasian donors included 65% to 90% of the roughly 400 genotyped donors. Because of strong linkage in the cohort, a handful of DR-DQ haplotypes were treated as single units for association and clustering. To study patterns of TCR occurrence, a later analysis re-analyzed previously published TCR beta repertoires from 666 donors and added high-resolution HLA genotyping. Among roughly 400 genotyped donors of the cohort, an average of roughly 230,000 unique TCR beta nucleotide sequences was sequenced per donor, of which about 18% were non-productive. Study-wide conclusions, independent of this receptor: The earlier analysis of nearly 600 of the donors excluded some 16 rarely observed V segments, including chromosome 9 orphons, because counts were too low. In a later genetic analysis, fewer N-insertions in productive TCRs were reported among donors in an Asian-associated ancestry cluster than the roughly 700-donor mean. According to a later analysis, parvovirus B19, influenza, CMV and Epstein-Barr virus appeared linked to several top co-occurrence clusters. Correlated functional status among segregating V segments might be attributable to linkage disequilibrium, but an unknown experimental factor could not be ruled out. The classifier was reported to diagnose cytomegalovirus status with high specificity and sensitivity in both the original and validation cohorts. Broadly in line with IMGT annotations, most TCR beta V segments showed up in productive rearrangements about 87% or about 30% of the time in an earlier analysis of several hundred of the donors. According to a later analysis, most CMV-associated TCR beta chains appeared to be HLA-restricted, and the HLA associations seemed to be driven largely by CMV exposure. In vitro tests confirmed that three of the cytomegalovirus-associated TCR beta chains recognize cytomegalovirus antigens. A further reported finding was that TCR beta sequences accurately predicted the HLA-A and HLA-B alleles for most subjects in the first cohort. While some public TCRs were present in many individuals, most TCR sequences turned up only very rarely across donors. The study gave a list of about 170 TCR beta chains associated with cytomegalovirus. For the cohort, immune exposure information was limited to CMV serostatus. Assigning TCR associations to individual alleles was difficult when HLA alleles, especially DR and DQ, strongly co-occurred. According to the authors, the approach could potentially be generalized to other disease states and immunological phenotypes. In a later analysis, HLA-associated TCR beta chains were found to be more clonally expanded and to have lower generation probabilities than equally common non-associated chains. The cohort was sequenced for TCR beta chains only, and without alpha or paired-chain data the features that could be detected were limited. Presence/absence analyses assumed roughly uniform sequencing depth across donors, an assumption that may not hold. The sequencing pipeline was judged likely to have produced a cluster of highly shared sequence variants as a technical artifact. Because the 87-base-pair reads could not distinguish some IMGT-functional V segments, including TRBV6-2 and TRBV6-3, those segments were excluded. V-gene and J-gene trimming of TCR beta chains was associated with a missense DCLRE1C variant in a later genetic analysis, and the association was replicated in an independent cohort. A later analysis found that TCR association rates varied across HLA loci, with DRB1 alleles showing the most associated TCRs and HLA-C alleles the fewest. Because some donors lacked HLA typing at each locus, the association tests relied only on the typed subset. In a later analysis, some 17,000 TCR beta sequences were associated with specific HLA alleles at a false discovery rate of 0.05.

The library was generated by the immunoSEQ multiplex PCR assay. A mixture of 60 forward primers for TCR Vbeta segments and 13 reverse primers for TCR Jbeta segments was used in the multiplex PCR. A multiplex PCR assay on genomic DNA amplified the CDR3 region of rearranged TCR beta genes. The Illumina HiSeq System was used to sequence the amplified TCR beta libraries as 87-base-pair reads. The study's processing was this. A later analysis counted approximately 76 million unique TCR beta chains across the approximately 700 repertoires, and some 11 million of these chains were shared by at least two donors. Raw reads were error-corrected and collapsed into unique sequences with a nearest-neighbor algorithm that merged closely related sequences to remove PCR and sequencing errors. V, D and J gene segments were assigned by aligning CDR3 sequences to IMGT reference sequences. Each retained sequence needed at least a six-nucleotide match to both a V gene segment and a J gene segment. A rearrangement counted as productive if the CDR3 had no stop codons and remained in frame with V and J, and every other rearrangement counted as non-productive. CDR3 was defined by IMGT convention, running from the second conserved V-encoded cysteine to the conserved J-encoded phenylalanine. In an earlier analysis of more than 550 of the donors, sequences lacking an unambiguous match to a single V gene segment were excluded. In an earlier analysis of a few hundred of the donors, V segments were called functional above 56.7% productive rearrangements and were called segregating when the between-donor standard deviation exceeded 5%. A statistical classification framework was built to diagnose cytomegalovirus status from the catalog of TCR beta chain sequences. A later analysis assigned V and J genes by comparing TCR nucleotide sequences with IMGT/GENE-DB human TR gene sequences. Using the TCRdist pipeline, a later analysis assigned CDR3 sequences along with most-parsimonious VDJ recombination scenarios. A later analysis defined each TCR beta chain by its CDR3 amino acid sequence plus V-gene family, and excluded reads lacking a unique V-gene family. To address suspected cross-contamination and a sequencing artifact, a later analysis removed 592 highly shared, low-generation-probability nucleotide sequences. In a later analysis, a clonal expansion index was calculated for each public chain from normalized within-repertoire ranks of inferred template counts. A later analysis computed generation probabilities with a VDJ recombination model fitted to out-of-frame rearrangements, and checked the results against IGoR. Hypergeometric tests were used in a later analysis to score TCR-TCR, TCR-HLA and TCR-CMV co-occurrence, with a repertoire-size bias correction applied to the TCR pairs. A later analysis estimated false discovery rates by permuting HLA or CMV assignments 20 times. In a later analysis, co-occurring TCRs were grouped using DBSCAN, with TCRdist sequence similarity added in when clustering inside HLA-allele-positive subsets. For co-occurrence clustering, repertoires with fewer than 30,000 or more than 120,000 public chains were excluded, along with four to six repertoires with anomalous nucleotide sharing. TCRdb's version of the immuneACCESS table is confined to in-frame rearrangements and falls short of the full clone set. An unresolved V gene accounts for under half of the shortfall where checked; the remainder is of unknown origin. Clonal size and the V and J genes are those of that table, whereas D and trimming came from the DNA. The table for this sample lists about 130,000 clones; around three quarters of them were counted only once. The ten most abundant clones make up 0.95% to 1.5% of the sample.

In the germline V gene, CDR1 corresponds to SNHLY and CDR2 to FYNNEI. V is cut back by 5 bases and J by 4 bases, with 6 bases in the junction unmatched. The CDR3 has 15 amino acids, counting the end cysteine and phenylalanine. CDR3 DNA only is kept here, 45 bases in frame from base 1. In total, just over 650 healthy bone marrow donors made up the cohort. At the time of sampling, all cohort members were nominally healthy, though unrecorded immune exposures were likely present. The donor was CMV seronegative and belonged to the group of over 350 seronegative cohort members. Every donor gave a peripheral blood sample, and the peripheral blood mononuclear cells from that sample were used for TCR beta sequencing. The Qiagen DNeasy Blood Extraction Kit was used to extract genomic DNA from the blood cell samples.

This receptor was identified in a female donor in good health and CMV-seronegative. The sample was PBMCs. The chain couples TRBV2 to TRBJ1-5; TRBD1 agrees with 9 junctional bases. The CDR3 loop reads CASSQTGTGNQPQHF. DNA sequence: TGTGCCAGCAGTCAGACCGGGACAGGGAATCAGCCCCAGCATTTT.